The 12 T cell receptor beta chains presented below share a single source sample, sequenced in a study of blood T cells in healthy people across ages. Using a J-beta primer mix together with a sample-barcoded 5' primer, a second PCR was run for 7 to 11 cycles. One entry per CDR3 protein, called by TCRdb with MiXCR from the 5' RACE reads. The data show 1,500,000 or so distinct CDR3 sequences, around 59% seen once. The sample was blood. The receptors derive from a man aged 18 to 35 in good health.

The V and J genes are TRBV20-1 and TRBJ2-1; 8 bases are a match to TRBD2. J gave up 4 bases and V 5 bases, and 7 bases lay outside the gene matches. CDR3 size: 14 residues. The germline CDR1 and CDR2 sequences are DFQATT and SNEGSKA (reference sequence). The CDR3 spells CSAASKREYNEQFF. The CDR3 nucleotides read TGCAGTGCTGCGAGTAAGCGGGAGTACAATGAGCAGTTCTTC.

The chain is built from TRBV4-1 and TRBJ1-1; D gene uncertain. The CDR3 consists of 12 residues. V was shortened by 0 bases and J by 11 bases, with 10 bases between the two germline ends. The germline V gene encodes CDR1 MGHRA and CDR2 YSYEKL. In nucleotides, the CDR3 is TGCGCCAGCAGCCAAGATCTGAAATCCGCTTTCTTT. Protein sequence: CASSQDLKSAFF.

This clonotype was found once. The rearrangement links TRBV12-3 or TRBV12-4 to TRBJ2-3, with D perhaps matching TRBD1 (5 bases). The CDR3 is 16 amino acids. V lost 7 bases to trimming and J lost 4 bases, with 21 bases between them. The CDR3: CASNPIDRSRADTQYF. In nucleotides, the CDR3 is TGTGCCAGCAACCCAATAGACAGATCTAGAGCAGATACGCAGTATTTT.

The table lists this clonotype with a few counts. The chain combines TRBV12-3 or TRBV12-4 with TRBJ1-5; 8 bases line up with TRBD1. After removal of 5 bases from V and 6 bases from J, the junction contained 6 bases not matched to a gene. The CDR3 consists of 14 residues. The CDR3 spells CASSPQGGGQPQHF. The CDR3, as DNA: TGTGCCAGCAGTCCACAGGGGGGAGGTCAGCCCCAGCATTTT.

This chain connects TRBV4-3 to TRBJ2-1, with unresolved D. The CDR3 has 16 residues. The germline CDR1 and CDR2 sequences are LGHNA and YSLEER. V was trimmed by 0 bases and J by 10 bases, leaving 19 bases between them. This CDR3 is CASSQDFETRPYEQFF. DNA for the CDR3: TGCGCCAGCAGCCAAGATTTCGAGACTCGGCCATACGAGCAGTTCTTC.

J is TRBJ2-1 and V is TRBV9; D not resolved. Germline assignment: CDR1 SGDLS and CDR2 YYNGEE. The CDR3 spans 13 residues. V was shortened by 3 bases and J by 7 bases, with 11 bases between the two germline ends. In DNA, the CDR3 is TGTGCCAGCAGCGCCGTTGGGCGGAATGAGCAGTTCTTC. Translated: CASSAVGRNEQFF.

The rearrangement links TRBV6-6 to TRBJ2-6; D call uncertain. V lost 2 bases to trimming and J lost 1 base, with 6 bases between them. Germline V gives CDR1 MNHNY, CDR2 SVGAGI (reference sequence). This CDR3 contains 15 residues. CDR3 sequence (DNA): TGTGCCAGCAGTTACGTGGATTCTGGGGCCAACGTCCTGACTTTC. Translated: CASSYVDSGANVLTF.

The V and J genes are TRBV6-1 and TRBJ2-5, with TRBD1 identical over 8 bases. The last part of the DNA fits TRBJ2-7 better; the J call may be wrong. The CDR3 spans 15 residues. From germline, CDR1 is MNHNS and CDR2 SASEGT. CDR3: CASSEGIQGGYEQYF. In DNA form, the CDR3 reads TGTGCCAGCAGTGAAGGGATACAGGGGGGCTACGAGCAGTACTTC.

The V and J genes are TRBV12-3 or TRBV12-4 and TRBJ2-7, with 7 bases fitting TRBD1. After removal of 6 bases from V and 4 bases from J, the junction contained 6 bases not matched to a gene. This CDR3 has 13 amino acids. The CDR3 nucleotides are TGTGCCAGCAGAGACGGGACAGCATACGAGCAGTACTTC. This gives the protein CASRDGTAYEQYF.

The rearrangement joins TRBV20-1 to TRBJ1-1; D gene ambiguous. The germline gives CDR1 DFQATT, CDR2 SNEGSKA (reference sequence). The CDR3 has 10 residues. V was clipped by 1 base and J by 8 bases, with 5 bases between them. The CDR3 loop reads CSARGEEAFF. The CDR3 coding sequence is TGCAGTGCTAGAGGGGAGGAAGCTTTCTTT.

The rearrangement uses TRBV20-1 and TRBJ1-2; D is ambiguous. V lost 1 base to trimming and J lost 1 base, with 22 bases between them. This CDR3 region has 18 residues. Germline loops: CDR1 DFQATT, CDR2 SNEGSKA (reference sequence). The chain's CDR3 is CSARAPLLWAEDNYGYTF. CDR3 in DNA: TGCAGTGCTAGAGCACCCCTACTATGGGCGGAGGATAACTATGGCTACACCTTC.

As DNA, the CDR3 is TGCAGTGCTAGGGGTGAAGGCTACACCTTC. Amino acid sequence: CSARGEGYTF. V gene TRBV20-1 combines with J gene TRBJ1-2; D not certain. V was clipped by 3 bases and J by 8 bases, with 7 bases between them. This CDR3 has 10 amino acids. CDR1 and CDR2 (germline): DFQATT, SNEGSKA (reference sequence).